This TCR beta chain was retrieved from a study of T cell responses to AZD1222 COVID-19 vaccine. Whole-study results and caveats: There were vaccine-associated CD4 TCRs across spike, dominant at 160-218 and 743-854. Breadth and depth of Spike-specific TCRs rose after two AZD1222 doses.

Second doses that came at about 4 or about 12 weeks were put together. TCRdb keeps only in-frame clones here, not all; method: immunoSEQ multiplex PCR. This sample has about 56,000 clones, with 80% to 90% found just once. About this clone: The antigen remains undetermined.

V lost 0 bases, J lost 3 bases, and 18 bases lay in between. This CDR3 has 19 amino acids. The germline CDR1 and CDR2 sequences are LGHDT and YNNKEL (reference sequence). The J gene is TRBJ1-6, the V gene TRBV3-1 (or the pseudogene TRBV3-2); D is possibly TRBD1 (6 bases). The sample here was peripheral blood, taken 28 days after the second AZD1222 dose. The receptor was derived from an adult who received the AZD1222 COVID-19 vaccine. The DNA for the CDR3 is TGTGCCAGCAGCCAAGATGAAGACGGGACAATGCGCTATAATTCACCCCTCCACTTT. As protein: CASSQDEDGTMRYNSPLHF.